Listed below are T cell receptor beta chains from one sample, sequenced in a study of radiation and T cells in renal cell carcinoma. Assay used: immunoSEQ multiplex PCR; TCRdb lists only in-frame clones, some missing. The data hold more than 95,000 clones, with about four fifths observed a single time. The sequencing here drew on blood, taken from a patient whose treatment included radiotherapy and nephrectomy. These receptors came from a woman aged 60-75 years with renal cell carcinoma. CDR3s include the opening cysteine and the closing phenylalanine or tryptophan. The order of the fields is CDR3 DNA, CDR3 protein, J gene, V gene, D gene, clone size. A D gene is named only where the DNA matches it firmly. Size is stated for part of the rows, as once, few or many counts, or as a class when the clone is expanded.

DNA: TGTGCCAGCAGCCCGACAGGGACGGACTATGGCTACACCTTC
CDR3: CASSPTGTDYGYTF
J: TRBJ1-2
V: TRBV13
D: TRBD1
size: NA

DNA: TGTGCCAGCAGCTTGAGAGGAGACAATGAGCAGTTCTTC
CDR3: CASSLRGDNEQFF
J: TRBJ2-1
V: TRBV5-8
D: NA
size: NA

DNA: TGTGCCAGCAGCGCCCGAATAGTGGGCGGGAGCTCCTACAATGAGCAGTTCTTC
CDR3: CASSARIVGGSSYNEQFF
J: TRBJ2-1
V: TRBV9
D: TRBD2
size: NA

DNA: TGTGCCAGCAGTTCCCAGGGTGGGAATCGGGAAAAACTGTTTTTT
CDR3: CASSSQGGNREKLFF
J: TRBJ1-4
V: TRBV28
D: NA
size: once

DNA: TGTGCCAGCAGCCCTTGGGACAGGGACTGGGAGCAGTACTTC
CDR3: CASSPWDRDWEQYF
J: TRBJ2-7
V: TRBV9
D: TRBD1
size: NA

DNA: TGTGCCAGCAGCTCGCGACTGAACAATGAGCAGTTCTTC
CDR3: CASSSRLNNEQFF
J: TRBJ2-1
V: TRBV5-6
D: NA
size: NA

DNA: TGTGCCAGTAAGTCAGTTGATGAAGCTTTCTTT
CDR3: CASKSVDEAFF
J: TRBJ1-1
V: TRBV19
D: NA
size: NA

DNA: TGTGCCAGCAGTCCCGTGGGACAGGGATATGAAAAACTGTTTTTT
CDR3: CASSPVGQGYEKLFF
J: TRBJ1-4
V: TRBV6-5
D: TRBD1
size: NA

DNA: TGCAGCGTTGGGGCAGCGGTCATGAACACTGAAGCTTTCTTT
CDR3: CSVGAAVMNTEAFF
J: TRBJ1-1
V: TRBV29-1
D: NA
size: few

DNA: TGCAGCGTTGTTAGATCGGGGACAGCAGAGACCCAGTACTTC
CDR3: CSVVRSGTAETQYF
J: TRBJ2-5
V: TRBV29-1
D: TRBD1
size: NA

DNA: TGTGCCAGCAGTGAAGCGCTCGGCAGGGTGGCTTGGGCTTTCTTT
CDR3: CASSEALGRVAWAFF
J: TRBJ1-1
V: TRBV6-1
D: NA
size: NA

DNA: TGTGCCAGCTCACCGCAACGGACGGAGAACACTGAAGCTTTCTTT
CDR3: CASSPQRTENTEAFF
J: TRBJ1-1
V: TRBV18
D: NA
size: few

DNA: TGTGCCAGCAGTTACTCGACAGCCAGGGAGACCCAGTACTTC
CDR3: CASSYSTARETQYF
J: TRBJ2-5
V: TRBV6-5
D: NA
size: NA

DNA: TGTGCCAGCAGCGAGATGACAGGGTTCTACGAGCAGTACTTC
CDR3: CASSEMTGFYEQYF
J: TRBJ2-7
V: TRBV9
D: TRBD1
size: NA

DNA: TGTGCCAGCTCACGACGGGACGAGATGAACACTGAAGCTTTCTTT
CDR3: CASSRRDEMNTEAFF
J: TRBJ1-1
V: TRBV18
D: NA
size: NA

DNA: TGTGCCAGCAGCCTGGACAGGGGGGCCTCGGGTGAAGCTTTCTTT
CDR3: CASSLDRGASGEAFF
J: TRBJ1-1
V: TRBV11-3
D: TRBD1
size: NA

DNA: TGTGCCAGCAGCGTAGTTTATGGCTACACCTTC
CDR3: CASSVVYGYTF
J: TRBJ1-2
V: TRBV9
D: NA
size: NA

DNA: TGTGCCAGCAGGCTGCGCAGGGAAGAATCCAGGGACACCATATATTTT
CDR3: CASRLRREESRDTIYF
J: TRBJ1-3
V: TRBV27
D: NA
size: NA

DNA: TGTGCCAGCAGCACGACAGGGGTGAACACTGAAGCTTTCTTT
CDR3: CASSTTGVNTEAFF
J: TRBJ1-1
V: TRBV7-3
D: TRBD1
size: NA

DNA: TGTGCCAGCAGCTTCAGTCGAAACACCGGGGAGCTGTTTTTT
CDR3: CASSFSRNTGELFF
J: TRBJ2-2
V: TRBV11-3
D: NA
size: NA

DNA: TGTGCCAGCTCACCGTCCGGGACAGGGTCCTACTCTGGGGCCAACGTCCTGACTTTC
CDR3: CASSPSGTGSYSGANVLTF
J: TRBJ2-6
V: TRBV18
D: TRBD1
size: NA

DNA: TGTGCCAGCAGGAACAGGGGCAAGCGGTATGGCTACACCTTC
CDR3: CASRNRGKRYGYTF
J: TRBJ1-2
V: TRBV28
D: TRBD1
size: NA

DNA: TGTGCCAGTCGAGCGGGTGGGGAGACCCAGTACTTC
CDR3: CASRAGGETQYF
J: TRBJ2-5
V: TRBV6-5
D: NA
size: NA

DNA: TGTGCCAGCAGCCAAGATCGGGATACGCAGTATTTT
CDR3: CASSQDRDTQYF
J: TRBJ2-3
V: TRBV4-2
D: NA
size: NA

DNA: TGTGCCAGCACCCCCCTTTCAGGGTCCGGAAACACCATATATTTT
CDR3: CASTPLSGSGNTIYF
J: TRBJ1-3
V: TRBV2
D: NA
size: NA

DNA: TGTGCCAGCAGTTTGCGACAGGGAGACTATGGCTACACCTTC
CDR3: CASSLRQGDYGYTF
J: TRBJ1-2
V: TRBV28
D: TRBD1
size: NA

DNA: TGTGCCAGCAGTCCCCCGGGACAGGGAATTGAAGCTTTCTTT
CDR3: CASSPPGQGIEAFF
J: TRBJ1-1
V: TRBV28
D: TRBD1
size: NA

DNA: TGTGCCAGCAGCTTGGCGGGTGTGCAAGAGACCCAGTACTTC
CDR3: CASSLAGVQETQYF
J: TRBJ2-5
V: TRBV5-4
D: NA
size: NA

DNA: TGCGCCAGCAGCCAAGGACGGCAGGGCGGGGGGATCGGCACCGGGGAGCTGTTTTTT
CDR3: CASSQGRQGGGIGTGELFF
J: TRBJ2-2
V: TRBV4-1
D: TRBD2
size: NA

DNA: TGTGCCAGCAGTGCCGGGTTTGAGCAGTACTTC
CDR3: CASSAGFEQYF
J: TRBJ2-7
V: TRBV2
D: NA
size: NA

DNA: TGTGCCAGCAGCCCAGGCGGGGGCGCAGGCTACGAGCAGTACTTC
CDR3: CASSPGGGAGYEQYF
J: TRBJ2-7
V: TRBV7-9
D: NA
size: few

DNA: TGTGCCAGCAGCCTAGACACAGGGGTAAATCAGCCCCAGCATTTT
CDR3: CASSLDTGVNQPQHF
J: TRBJ1-5
V: TRBV9
D: TRBD1
size: NA

DNA: TGTGCCAGCAGCTTGGCAGGGGGGAACACTGAAGCTTTCTTT
CDR3: CASSLAGGNTEAFF
J: TRBJ1-1
V: TRBV7-3
D: TRBD1
size: NA

DNA: TGTGCCAGCAGGCGGACTAGCGGACCCTACGAGCAGTACTTC
CDR3: CASRRTSGPYEQYF
J: TRBJ2-7
V: TRBV11-2
D: TRBD2
size: few

DNA: TGCGCCAGCAGCCAAGGTTTCGGGGACAGTTACTCTGGAAACACCATATATTTT
CDR3: CASSQGFGDSYSGNTIYF
J: TRBJ1-3
V: TRBV4-1
D: TRBD1
size: NA

DNA: TGTGCCAGCAGCCAACGGGGACAAGAGACCCAGTACTTC
CDR3: CASSQRGQETQYF
J: TRBJ2-5
V: TRBV4-2
D: NA
size: NA

DNA: TGCAGTGCTAGAGATTCGCCCGGTTCTTTCTTT
CDR3: CSARDSPGSFF
J: TRBJ1-1
V: TRBV20-1
D: NA
size: once

DNA: TGTGCCAGTGGCCCGGAGCAAGAGACCCAGTACTTC
CDR3: CASGPEQETQYF
J: TRBJ2-5
V: TRBV19
D: NA
size: once

DNA: TGTGCCAGCAGTCCTACCCTAGGGGGTTCTAACTATGGCTACACCTTC
CDR3: CASSPTLGGSNYGYTF
J: TRBJ1-2
V: TRBV28
D: NA
size: NA

DNA: TGTGCCAGCAGCTTGGTGGACAGGTCCTACGAGCAGTACTTC
CDR3: CASSLVDRSYEQYF
J: TRBJ2-7
V: TRBV5-4
D: TRBD1
size: NA